This T cell receptor beta chain was recovered during a study of blood T cell repertoires in COVID-19. CDR1 is SEHNR and CDR2 is FQNEAQ in the germline V gene (reference sequence). CDR3 length equals 15 residues. Trimming at V came to 3 bases and at J to 1 base, leaving 2 bases not matched to a gene. Sequencing was performed with immunoSEQ multiplex PCR; in TCRdb, only in-frame clones are kept and a portion is missing. Here the sample spans 40,000 to 60,000 clones, 65% to 90% being singletons. This chain joins TRBV7-9 and TRBJ2-5; TRBD1 aligns across 10 bases. The clonotype comes from a human donor in a cohort sampled during active COVID-19. The sequenced sample was peripheral blood. The CDR3 sequence: CASSLTGGGQETQYF. The CDR3, as DNA: TGTGCCAGCAGCTTGACAGGGGGCGGCCAAGAGACCCAGTACTTC.